This T cell receptor (beta chain) was found in a study of T cells in women clearing cervical HPV infection. Study-wide background: Controls gave blood once infection was undetectable; cases at lesion identification. Study-wide findings and caveats: T-cell numbers per sample were unknown and may explain richness differences. Timing of associations relative to infection is unclear; T-cell subsets were not isolated.

The CDR3 is 13 residues long. With 8 bases removed from V and 3 bases from J, the gap between germline ends came to 11 bases. The germline V gene has CDR1 MNHEY and CDR2 SVGEGT. Measured with immunoSEQ multiplex PCR; TCRdb has only the in-frame clones, and not every one. The sample shows 31,000 or so clones, and 4.2% sits with its ten largest clones. As regards this clone: Its specificity is unknown. The read comes to an end 3 residues before the CDR3 does, leaving the germline J gene to fill in the end.

Material: blood buffy coat. This TCR was sampled from a woman between 18 and 69 years old with a cervical HPV16 infection that either progressed to CIN3+ or cleared (not recorded which). V and J are TRBV6-2 or TRBV6-3 and TRBJ1-5; D is undetermined. The CDR3 here is CASVGLPNQPQHF. The covered CDR3 bases are TGTGCCAGCGTAGGACTGCCCAATCAGCCC.